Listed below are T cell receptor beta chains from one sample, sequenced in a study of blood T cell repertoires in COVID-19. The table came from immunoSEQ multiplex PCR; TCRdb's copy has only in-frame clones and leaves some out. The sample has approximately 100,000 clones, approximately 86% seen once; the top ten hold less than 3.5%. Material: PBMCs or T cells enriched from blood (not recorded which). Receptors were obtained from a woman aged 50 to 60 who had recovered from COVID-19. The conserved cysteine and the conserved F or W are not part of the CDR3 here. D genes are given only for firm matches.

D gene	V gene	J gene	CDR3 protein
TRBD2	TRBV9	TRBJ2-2	ASRDPRTSGDTGELF
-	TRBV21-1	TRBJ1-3	ASSCWRHTIY
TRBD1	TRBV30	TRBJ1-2	ARGQGPYGYT
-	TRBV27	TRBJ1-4	ASSIRAGVSNEKLF
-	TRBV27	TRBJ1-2	ASSKIPSGEGYT
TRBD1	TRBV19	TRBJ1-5	ASTLTGETGGRTQPQH
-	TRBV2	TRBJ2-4	ASSERPGAFNAKNIQY
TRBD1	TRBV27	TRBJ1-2	ASSFSGTGAVGYT
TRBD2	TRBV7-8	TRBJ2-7	ASPPGAGGPFGEQY
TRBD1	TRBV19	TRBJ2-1	ASSNRGPIISYNEQF
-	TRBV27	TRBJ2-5	ASSGLGETQY
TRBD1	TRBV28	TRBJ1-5	ASSYGQVGNGPQH
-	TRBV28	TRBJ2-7	ASRKPEGQLAEQY
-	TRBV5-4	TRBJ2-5	ASTQTNQETQY
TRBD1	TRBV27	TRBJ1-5	ASSLQRQGGQPQH
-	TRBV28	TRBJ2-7	ASSGTTQQY